This TCR beta chain was documented in a study of response to subunit inactivated influenza vaccine. Broader study findings: The authors put forward the suggestion that each seasonal influenza vaccination may bring in only a limited number of new T cells.

In this sample, this clonotype turned up many times. Its cognate antigen is unknown. This CDR3 spans 15 amino acids. The ends were cut back, 2 bases at V and 7 bases at J, with 15 bases in the middle. Germline V gene sequence: CDR1 SGHDT, CDR2 YYEEEE. TCRdb fed the RT-PCR reads into MiXCR, producing one record per CDR3 protein. The repertoire holds around 480,000 distinct CDR3 sequences, with 10% to 11% as singletons. The specimen was PBMCs from blood, collected roughly 46 days after vaccination. The source of this sequence is a man aged 45-60 years who received an inactivated influenza vaccine. The chain combines TRBV5-6 with TRBJ2-2; tentatively, D is TRBD1 (5 bases). Written as DNA, the CDR3 is TGTGCCAGCAGCTTCTTTGGGGCCTGGGGCGGGGAGCTGTTTTTT. Amino acids: CASSFFGAWGGELFF.